Listed below are T cell receptor beta chains from one sample, sequenced in a study of regulatory T cells in long-lasting Graves disease. TCRdb independently ran MiXCR on the multiplex PCR reads; one entry per CDR3 protein. Of around 500,000 distinct CDR3 sequences detected, around 16% appear once; the ten largest clones hold 25%. These same records also appear under a second study, on T cells in Graves' hyperthyroidism and ophthalmopathy.

The material was peripheral blood mononuclear cells (PBMCs), obtained at new diagnosis, from a patient treated with antithyroid drugs. The receptor set was obtained from a woman aged 35-65 years with Graves disease. Each CDR3 is given with its conserved first and last residue. Each record gives: clone size, D gene, J gene, V gene, CDR3 protein, CDR3 DNA. D genes are given only for firm matches. Size is omitted from some rows. Given values are once, few, many or a class for expanded clones.

clone_size: .; d_call: .; j_call: TRBJ1-3; v_call: TRBV12-3/TRBV12-4; cdr3_aa: CASSRAAAGGNTIYF; cdr3_nt: TGTGCCAGCAGTAGGGCGGCGGCGGGAGGAAACACCATATATTTT
clone_size: .; d_call: TRBD2; j_call: TRBJ2-1; v_call: TRBV7-2; cdr3_aa: CASSLVPLHSGGANEQFF; cdr3_nt: TGTGCCAGCAGCTTAGTTCCCCTCCACAGCGGGGGGGCCAATGAGCAGTTCTTC
clone_size: many; d_call: .; j_call: TRBJ2-2; v_call: TRBV6-1; cdr3_aa: CASRFPGAQTGELFF; cdr3_nt: TGTGCCAGCAGGTTTCCGGGTGCTCAAACCGGGGAGCTGTTTTTT
clone_size: few; d_call: .; j_call: TRBJ2-3; v_call: TRBV29-1; cdr3_aa: CSVDSGPTSAQYF; cdr3_nt: TGCAGCGTTGATTCGGGACCGACGAGTGCGCAGTATTTT
clone_size: many; d_call: .; j_call: TRBJ1-2; v_call: TRBV2; cdr3_aa: CASSVGGTHGYTF; cdr3_nt: TGTGCCAGCAGTGTGGGTGGAACCCATGGCTACACCTTC
clone_size: many; d_call: .; j_call: TRBJ1-5; v_call: TRBV5-1; cdr3_aa: CASSLGQFHNQPQHF; cdr3_nt: TGCGCCAGCAGCTTGGGACAGTTTCACAATCAGCCCCAGCATTTT
clone_size: few; d_call: .; j_call: TRBJ1-1; v_call: TRBV27; cdr3_aa: CASRVAGNTEAFF; cdr3_nt: TGTGCCAGCAGGGTCGCCGGGAACACTGAAGCTTTCTTT
clone_size: .; d_call: .; j_call: TRBJ2-2; v_call: TRBV10-3; cdr3_aa: CAISFLLETGELFF; cdr3_nt: TGTGCCATCAGTTTTCTTCTGGAGACCGGGGAGCTGTTTTTT
clone_size: few; d_call: .; j_call: TRBJ1-1; v_call: TRBV15; cdr3_aa: CATSFKENTEAFF; cdr3_nt: TGTGCCACCAGTTTTAAGGAGAACACTGAAGCTTTCTTT
clone_size: many; d_call: .; j_call: TRBJ1-6; v_call: TRBV7-9; cdr3_aa: CASSLRTAPYNSPLHF; cdr3_nt: TGTGCCAGCAGCTTAAGAACAGCTCCCTATAATTCACCCCTCCACTTT
clone_size: .; d_call: .; j_call: TRBJ2-7; v_call: TRBV25-1; cdr3_aa: CASSEWSGDGYEQYF; cdr3_nt: TGTGCCAGCAGTGAATGGTCCGGGGATGGCTACGAGCAGTACTTC
clone_size: many; d_call: .; j_call: TRBJ2-7; v_call: TRBV20-1; cdr3_aa: CSAGPLNYEQYF; cdr3_nt: TGCAGTGCTGGGCCGCTAAACTACGAGCAGTACTTC
clone_size: few; d_call: TRBD2; j_call: TRBJ2-1; v_call: TRBV10-3; cdr3_aa: CAISDSSGGQDEQFF; cdr3_nt: TGTGCCATCAGTGATTCTAGCGGGGGGCAGGATGAGCAGTTCTTC
clone_size: many; d_call: TRBD2; j_call: TRBJ2-3; v_call: TRBV27; cdr3_aa: CASSRGLAGGRGDTQYF; cdr3_nt: TGTGCCAGCAGTCGAGGACTAGCGGGGGGGAGGGGAGATACGCAGTATTTT
clone_size: many; d_call: TRBD2; j_call: TRBJ2-1; v_call: TRBV4-1; cdr3_aa: CASSQERGGSDEQFF; cdr3_nt: TGCGCCAGCAGCCAAGAGCGGGGGGGAAGTGATGAGCAGTTCTTC
clone_size: .; d_call: TRBD1; j_call: TRBJ2-7; v_call: TRBV20-1; cdr3_aa: CSARPPGTGVYEQYF; cdr3_nt: TGCAGTGCTAGACCGCCCGGGACAGGGGTTTACGAGCAGTACTTC
clone_size: many; d_call: TRBD1; j_call: TRBJ2-3; v_call: TRBV27; cdr3_aa: CASSLGTGAGTDTQYF; cdr3_nt: TGTGCCAGCAGTTTAGGGACAGGGGCGGGCACAGATACGCAGTATTTT
clone_size: many; d_call: .; j_call: TRBJ2-1; v_call: TRBV5-1; cdr3_aa: CASSEGGGYNEQFF; cdr3_nt: TGCGCCAGCAGTGAGGGGGGGGGTTATAATGAGCAGTTCTTC
clone_size: few; d_call: .; j_call: TRBJ1-2; v_call: TRBV7-9; cdr3_aa: CASSRQGFQRGGYTF; cdr3_nt: TGTGCCAGCAGCCGCCAGGGTTTCCAAAGGGGTGGCTACACCTTC
clone_size: few; d_call: TRBD1; j_call: TRBJ2-7; v_call: TRBV18; cdr3_aa: CASSPPNRGNYEQYF; cdr3_nt: TGTGCCAGCTCACCACCTAACAGGGGAAACTACGAGCAGTACTTC
clone_size: .; d_call: TRBD1; j_call: TRBJ1-1; v_call: TRBV2; cdr3_aa: CASLGQINTEAFF; cdr3_nt: TGTGCCAGCTTGGGACAGATTAACACTGAAGCTTTCTTT
clone_size: many; d_call: .; j_call: TRBJ1-6; v_call: TRBV3-1; cdr3_aa: CASSPNDNSPLHF; cdr3_nt: TGTGCCAGCAGCCCCAACGATAATTCACCCCTCCACTTT
clone_size: many; d_call: .; j_call: TRBJ1-2; v_call: TRBV2; cdr3_aa: CASSEEGADYGYTF; cdr3_nt: TGTGCCAGCAGTGAAGAGGGCGCTGACTATGGCTACACCTTC
clone_size: few; d_call: .; j_call: TRBJ1-3; v_call: TRBV19; cdr3_aa: CASSMAVGTGNTIYF; cdr3_nt: TGTGCCAGTAGTATGGCCGTTGGGACTGGAAACACCATATATTTT
clone_size: .; d_call: TRBD1; j_call: TRBJ1-2; v_call: TRBV2; cdr3_aa: CASSETTGTYGYTF; cdr3_nt: TGTGCCAGCAGTGAGACGACAGGGACCTATGGCTACACCTTC
clone_size: many; d_call: .; j_call: TRBJ2-7; v_call: TRBV11-2; cdr3_aa: CASSLGAPLWEQYF; cdr3_nt: TGTGCCAGCAGCTTAGGAGCCCCCTTATGGGAGCAGTACTTC
clone_size: .; d_call: .; j_call: TRBJ2-1; v_call: TRBV6-2/TRBV6-3; cdr3_aa: CASSDTWNEQFF; cdr3_nt: TGTGCCAGCAGTGACACGTGGAATGAGCAGTTCTTC
clone_size: few; d_call: .; j_call: TRBJ2-2; v_call: TRBV11-3; cdr3_aa: CATRGFNTGELFF; cdr3_nt: TGTGCCACTAGGGGCTTTAACACCGGGGAGCTGTTTTTT
clone_size: many; d_call: .; j_call: TRBJ2-7; v_call: TRBV5-1; cdr3_aa: CASRGLVSYEQYF; cdr3_nt: TGCGCCAGCAGGGGGTTGGTGTCCTACGAGCAGTACTTC
clone_size: few; d_call: .; j_call: TRBJ2-7; v_call: TRBV10-1; cdr3_aa: CASSDVWGGEQYF; cdr3_nt: TGCGCCAGCAGTGATGTTTGGGGCGGCGAGCAGTACTTC
clone_size: .; d_call: .; j_call: TRBJ2-5; v_call: TRBV7-2; cdr3_aa: CASGRRGETQYF; cdr3_nt: TGTGCCAGTGGACGGAGGGGAGAGACCCAGTACTTC
clone_size: many; d_call: TRBD1; j_call: TRBJ2-2; v_call: TRBV9; cdr3_aa: CASSPSTGESGELFF; cdr3_nt: TGTGCCAGCAGCCCGTCCACAGGGGAGAGCGGGGAGCTGTTTTTT
clone_size: many; d_call: TRBD2; j_call: TRBJ2-2; v_call: TRBV19; cdr3_aa: CASQGLELNTGELFF; cdr3_nt: TGTGCCAGCCAAGGACTAGAGTTGAACACCGGGGAGCTGTTTTTT
clone_size: .; d_call: TRBD2; j_call: TRBJ2-3; v_call: TRBV12-3/TRBV12-4; cdr3_aa: CASTQGLAGVDTQYF; cdr3_nt: TGTGCCAGCACCCAGGGACTAGCGGGGGTAGATACGCAGTATTTT
clone_size: many; d_call: .; j_call: TRBJ1-1; v_call: TRBV10-3; cdr3_aa: CAISDLGVTEAFF; cdr3_nt: TGTGCCATCAGTGATCTAGGGGTCACTGAAGCTTTCTTT
clone_size: many; d_call: TRBD1; j_call: TRBJ2-7; v_call: TRBV2; cdr3_aa: CASRYRTGTDEQYF; cdr3_nt: TGTGCCAGCAGATACCGGACAGGGACCGACGAGCAGTACTTC